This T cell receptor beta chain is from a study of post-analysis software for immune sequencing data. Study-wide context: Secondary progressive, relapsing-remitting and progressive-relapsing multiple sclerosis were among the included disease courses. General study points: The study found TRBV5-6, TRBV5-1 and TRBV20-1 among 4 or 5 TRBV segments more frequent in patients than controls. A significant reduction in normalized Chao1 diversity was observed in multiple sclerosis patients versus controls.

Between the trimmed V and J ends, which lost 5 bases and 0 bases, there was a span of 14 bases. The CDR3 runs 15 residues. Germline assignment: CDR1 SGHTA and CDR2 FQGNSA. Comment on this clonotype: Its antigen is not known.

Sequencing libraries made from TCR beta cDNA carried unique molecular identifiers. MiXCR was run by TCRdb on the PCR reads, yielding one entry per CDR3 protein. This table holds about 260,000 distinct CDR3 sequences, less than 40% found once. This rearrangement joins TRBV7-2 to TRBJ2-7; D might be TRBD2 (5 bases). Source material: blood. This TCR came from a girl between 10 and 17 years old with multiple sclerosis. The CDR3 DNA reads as TGTGCCAGCAGCCCTCGGAGCGGCAGCTCCTACGAGCAGTACTTC. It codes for CASSPRSGSSYEQYF.